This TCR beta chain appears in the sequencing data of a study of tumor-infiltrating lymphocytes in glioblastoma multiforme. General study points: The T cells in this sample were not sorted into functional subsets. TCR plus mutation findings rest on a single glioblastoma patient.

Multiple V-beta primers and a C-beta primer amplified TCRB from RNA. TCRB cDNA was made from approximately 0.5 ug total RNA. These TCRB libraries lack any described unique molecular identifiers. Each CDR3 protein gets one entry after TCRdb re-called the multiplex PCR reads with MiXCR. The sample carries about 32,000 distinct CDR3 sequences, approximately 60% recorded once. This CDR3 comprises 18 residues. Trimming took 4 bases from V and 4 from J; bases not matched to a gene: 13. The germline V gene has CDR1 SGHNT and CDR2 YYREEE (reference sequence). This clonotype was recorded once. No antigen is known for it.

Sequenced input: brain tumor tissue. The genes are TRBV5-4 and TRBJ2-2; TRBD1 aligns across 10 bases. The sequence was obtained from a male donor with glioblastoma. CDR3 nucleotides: TGTGCCAGCAGCACAGACCGGGACAGGGGTGTGGGCACCGGGGAGCTGTTTTTT. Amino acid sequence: CASSTDRDRGVGTGELFF. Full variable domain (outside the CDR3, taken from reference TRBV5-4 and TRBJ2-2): ETGVTQSPTHLIKTRGQQVTLRCSSQSGHNTVSWYQQALGQGPQFIFQYYREEENGRGNFPPRFSGLQFPNYSSELNVNALELDDSALYLCASSTDRDRGVGTGELFFGEGSRLTVL.